Presented here are 30 T cell receptor beta chains from one specimen sequenced in a study of blood T cell repertoires in COVID-19. Generated by immunoSEQ multiplex PCR, the TCRdb table keeps only in-frame clones and is missing some. The sample has 55,000 to 90,000 clones; roughly 84% are singletons. The sequenced sample consisted of peripheral blood. All receptors come from a woman aged 60-70 years with acute or convalescent COVID-19.

Concerning this clone itself: The same CDR3 is also encoded by other DNA sequences in this sample. The chain couples TRBV24-1 to TRBJ2-2; D call uncertain. CDR1 is KGHDR, CDR2 SFDVKD, per germline. The CDR3 is 12 residues long. The V and J ends lost 6 bases and 6 bases respectively, with 7 bases between them. CDR3 sequence: CATSFPAGELFF. In DNA, the CDR3 is TGTGCCACCAGTTTTCCGGCCGGGGAGCTGTTTTTT.

This chain uses TRBV5-1 with TRBJ2-3; D unclear. Germline V lookup: CDR1 SGHRS, CDR2 YFSETQ. Trimming took 2 bases from V and 5 from J, leaving 12 bases between them. The CDR3 consists of 14 residues. The CDR3 sequence is CASSFIPIGDTQYF. CDR3 coding DNA: TGCGCCAGCAGCTTTATTCCCATCGGAGATACGCAGTATTTT.

This clone has only a few counts. The chain combines TRBV29-1 with TRBJ2-1; the match to TRBD1 covers 7 bases. There are 14 residues in the CDR3. Unmatched junction bases numbered 9, after V lost 3 bases and J lost 7 bases. The germline gives CDR1 SQVTM, CDR2 ANQGSEA. In DNA, the CDR3 is TGCAGCGTTGAGGTCTCGCAGGGGGTAAATGAGCAGTTCTTC. Its protein is CSVEVSQGVNEQFF.

The V and J genes are TRBV25-1 and TRBJ1-4; possibly TRBD1 for D (5 bases). Between the trimmed V and J ends, which lost 1 base and 6 bases, there was a span of 6 bases. In germline, CDR1 is MGHDK, CDR2 SYGVNS. The CDR3 contains 13 residues. CDR3 sequence reads: CASSEWGDEKLFF. The CDR3, as DNA: TGTGCCAGCAGTGAATGGGGGGATGAAAAACTGTTTTTT.

This clone showed up just once. The rearrangement uses TRBV27 and TRBJ2-1; D perhaps matches TRBD2 (6 bases). Germline V gene lookup returns CDR1 MNHEY and CDR2 SMNVEV (reference sequence). Trimming took 5 bases from V and 8 from J, leaving 13 bases between them. The CDR3 spans 13 residues. CDR3 residues: CASSLGTYYEQFF. CDR3 nucleotide sequence: TGTGCCAGCAGTCTCGGGACTTACTATGAGCAGTTCTTC.

The gene calls are TRBV7-9 and TRBJ1-1, with a weak D call TRBD1 (6 bases). Trimming removed 1 base from V and 7 bases from J, with 22 bases in between. CDR1 and CDR2 (germline): SEHNR, FQNEAQ (reference sequence). The CDR3 contains 17 residues. CDR3 protein: CASSLEGRGGQRLEAFF. The CDR3 DNA reads TGTGCCAGCAGCTTAGAGGGTAGAGGGGGACAAAGACTTGAAGCTTTCTTT. Complete variable domain (other parts from reference TRBV7-9 and TRBJ1-1): DTGVSQNPRHKITKRGQNVTFRCDPISEHNRLYWYRQTLGQGPEFLTYFQNEAQLEKSRLLSDRFSAERPKGSFSTLEIQRTEQGDSAMYLCASSLEGRGGQRLEAFFGQGTRLTVV.

The V gene is TRBV11-2, the J gene TRBJ2-3; weak D call: TRBD1 (5 bases). This CDR3 has 14 amino acids. From germline, CDR1 is SGHAT and CDR2 FQNNGV. V lost 1 base and J 4 bases, leaving 9 bases between the germline ends. The CDR3 protein is CASSLVTGADTQYF. The CDR3 nucleotides are TGTGCCAGCAGCTTAGTAACAGGAGCAGATACGCAGTATTTT.

The chain uses TRBV19 and TRBJ2-1; D perhaps matches TRBD2 (6 bases). CDR1 and CDR2 from the germline V gene are LNHDA and SQIVND (reference sequence). Trimming removed 7 bases at V and 5 bases at J, with 12 bases between. This CDR3 region has 13 residues. The CDR3 is CASNPGRNNEQFF. The CDR3 DNA sequence: TGTGCCAGTAATCCGGGGAGGAACAATGAGCAGTTCTTC.

V gene TRBV18 combines with J gene TRBJ2-7, with 7 nucleotides matching TRBD2. J gave up 5 bases and V 4 bases, and 11 bases lay outside the gene matches. The CDR3 is made up of 15 amino acids. CDR1 is KGHSH, CDR2 LQKENI, per germline. In nucleotides, the CDR3 is TGTGCCAGCTCACTTGGGAGGGAGAGAACCCACGAGCAGTACTTC. Protein product: CASSLGRERTHEQYF.

This chain joins TRBV4-2 and TRBJ2-3; D might be TRBD2 (8 bases). Per germline, CDR1 LGHNA and CDR2 YNFKEQ. Trimming removed 4 bases from V and 0 bases from J, with 23 bases in between. CDR3 length equals 19 residues. The CDR3 coding sequence is TGTGCCAGCAGCCTAGAGGGGGCGGGGGGACGATCTAGCACAGATACGCAGTATTTT. Translation gives CASSLEGAGGRSSTDTQYF.

The chain has TRBV5-1 and TRBJ2-3, with D unclear. Trimming pared 3 bases from V and 3 bases from J, leaving 8 bases between. CDR3 length: 13 residues. Germline V gene data show CDR1 as SGHRS and CDR2 as YFSETQ. CDR3 nucleotide sequence: TGCGCCAGCAGCTCCCCGTTGACAGATACGCAGTATTTT. Its translation: CASSSPLTDTQYF.

The V and J genes are TRBV6-5 and TRBJ2-2; 8 bases line up with TRBD1. Germline lookup yields CDR1 MNHEY and CDR2 SVGAGI. The CDR3 has 14 amino acids. V gave up 6 bases and J gave up 5 bases; unmatched junction bases: 5. The CDR3 region is CASRGQVETGELFF. As DNA, the CDR3 is TGTGCCAGCAGGGGACAGGTGGAAACCGGGGAGCTGTTTTTT.

The V and J genes are TRBV5-4 and TRBJ2-5, with 12 bases that match TRBD2. From germline, CDR1 is SGHNT and CDR2 YYREEE (reference sequence). The CDR3 sequence is 16 residues long. The J segment lost 5 bases and the V segment lost 3 bases, leaving 8 bases of the junction unmatched. The CDR3 loop is CASSYRTLAGGETQYF. CDR3 sequence (DNA): TGTGCCAGCAGCTATCGTACCCTAGCGGGGGGGGAGACCCAGTACTTC.

In the case of this clone: Germline and junction disagree at one end, which may indicate a read error. The chain is built from TRBV2 and TRBJ2-1; the D is unclear. The CDR3 is made up of 14 amino acids. Germline V gene lookup returns CDR1 SNHLY and CDR2 FYNNEI. The CDR3 nucleotides read TGTGCCAGCAGTCGTGAGGTCTCCTCCAATGAGCAGTTCTTC. It encodes CASSREVSSNEQFF. Variable domain in full (rest from reference TRBV2 and TRBJ2-1): EPEVTQTPSHQVTQMGQEVILRCVPISNHLYFYWYRQILGQKVEFLVSFYNNEISEKSEIFDDQFSVERPDGSNFTLKIRSTKLEDSAMYFCASSREVSSNEQFFGPGTRLTVL.

This clone was recorded once. The CDR3 DNA reads TGTGCCAGCAGTGGACTAGCGGGGGGGGGACCAAGAGATACGCAGTATTTT. Translating gives CASSGLAGGGPRDTQYF. The chain employs TRBV6-1 and TRBJ2-3; 14 positions match TRBD2. Trimming removed 4 bases from V and 5 bases from J; junction bases left unmatched: 8. This CDR3 comprises 17 residues. CDR1 and CDR2 (germline): MNHNS, SASEGT.

The J gene is TRBJ1-2, the V gene TRBV3-1 (or the pseudogene TRBV3-2); TRBD1 matches 7 bases. The CDR3 runs 15 residues. The V and J ends lost 6 bases and 2 bases, in that order; junction bases with no gene match: 9. Germline V gives CDR1 LGHDT, CDR2 YNNKEL (reference sequence). In DNA, the CDR3 is TGTGCCAGCAGTCCTAGACAGGGCTCCAACTATGGCTACACCTTC. This encodes CASSPRQGSNYGYTF.

This chain uses TRBV15 with TRBJ2-3; 7 nucleotides agree with TRBD1. With 3 bases clipped from V and 1 base from J, the junction kept 10 bases outside the gene matches. The CDR3 has 17 amino acids. Germline loops: CDR1 LNHNV, CDR2 YYDKDF (reference sequence). The CDR3 here is CATSSDRAPAGTDTQYF. The DNA of the CDR3 is TGTGCCACCAGCAGTGACAGGGCCCCCGCTGGCACAGATACGCAGTATTTT. The full variable domain, rest sourced from reference TRBV15 and TRBJ2-3, is DAMVIQNPRYQVTQFGKPVTLSCSQTLNHNVMYWYQQKSSQAPKLLFHYYDKDFNNEADTPDNFQSRRPNTSFCFLDIRSPGLGDTAMYLCATSSDRAPAGTDTQYFGPGTRLTVL.

This clone was observed a few times. The V and J genes are TRBV6-4 and TRBJ2-3, with D possibly TRBD1 on 5 matching bases. The V end was cut by 3 bases, the J end by 2 bases, with 12 bases between. The CDR3 spans 15 residues. The germline CDR1 and CDR2 sequences are MRHNA and SNTAGT. The CDR3 reads CASSDGAGSTDTQYF. CDR3 DNA: TGTGCCAGCAGTGATGGGGCAGGGTCCACAGATACGCAGTATTTT.

This clone has more than one count but fewer than ten. The chain carries TRBV5-6 and TRBJ1-1; perhaps TRBD1 as D (6 bases). Germline V lookup: CDR1 SGHDT, CDR2 YYEEEE. The ends were cut back, 4 bases at V and 1 base at J, with 8 bases in the middle. This CDR3 comprises 13 residues. In DNA, the CDR3 is TGTGCCAGCAGCATACAGGGGAACACTGAAGCTTTCTTT. It is translated as CASSIQGNTEAFF.

This rearrangement joins TRBV7-9 to TRBJ1-5, with TRBD1 as a possible D gene (6 bases). V lost 5 bases to trimming and J lost 0 bases, with 20 bases between them. CDR1 and CDR2 (germline): SEHNR, FQNEAQ (reference sequence). CDR3 length: 18 residues. CDR3 DNA sequence: TGTGCCAGCAGCGGGGGACAAGGAGTAGGGTATAGCAATCAGCCCCAGCATTTT. It specifies CASSGGQGVGYSNQPQHF.

The chain links TRBV7-3 to TRBJ2-1; TRBD2 is a possible D gene (6 bases). CDR3 length equals 16 residues. CDR1 and CDR2 from the germline V gene are SGHTA and FQGTGA. The V and J ends lost 5 bases and 0 bases respectively, with 14 bases between them. Here the CDR3 reads CASSLKAGSSYNEQFF. CDR3 DNA sequence: TGTGCCAGCAGCCTAAAGGCGGGGAGCTCCTACAATGAGCAGTTCTTC.

The V and J genes are TRBV29-1 and TRBJ1-2; 7 positions match TRBD1. Germline CDR1 reads SQVTM; CDR2 reads ANQGSEA. The CDR3 extends over 15 amino acids. J was trimmed by 2 bases and V by 4 bases; bases with no gene match: 10. In DNA form, the CDR3 reads TGCAGCGTTGGTGCTGGGACAGCTATCAACTATGGCTACACCTTC. It yields the protein CSVGAGTAINYGYTF.

V and J are TRBV7-3 and TRBJ1-2, with 10 bases identical to TRBD1. The CDR3 is 17 amino acids. CDR1 and CDR2 from the germline V gene are SGHTA and FQGTGA. V shed 3 bases, J shed 4 bases, and the junction held 11 bases outside the gene matches. The CDR3 DNA reads TGTGCCAGCAGCTTGGGGGACAGGGGCGAAATCGTCTATGGCTACACCTTC. Translation: CASSLGDRGEIVYGYTF.

The chain recombines TRBV6-5 with TRBJ1-2; 9 bases are a match to TRBD1. V was pared by 2 bases and J by 7 bases, with 5 bases of the junction left unmatched. Germline V gene data show CDR1 as MNHEY and CDR2 as SVGAGI. This CDR3 comprises 14 residues. CDR3 loop: CASSYTTGGSGYTF. The CDR3 region has the DNA TGTGCCAGCAGTTACACTACAGGGGGCTCTGGCTACACCTTC.

The V call is TRBV5-6, the J call TRBJ2-5, with D possibly matching TRBD2 (6 bases). Germline values: CDR1 SGHDT, CDR2 YYEEEE. The ends were cut back, 2 bases at V and 1 base at J, with 6 bases in the middle. CDR3 size: 13 residues. The CDR3 is CASSFGSQETQYF. As DNA, the CDR3 is TGTGCCAGCAGCTTCGGGAGCCAAGAGACCCAGTACTTC. Looking up the rest from reference TRBV5-6 and TRBJ2-5 gives the full variable domain: DAGVTQSPTHLIKTRGQQVTLRCSPKSGHDTVSWYQQALGQGPQFIFQYYEEEERQRGNFPDRFSGHQFPNYSSELNVNALLLGDSALYLCASSFGSQETQYFGPGTRLLVL.

This rearrangement joins TRBV30 to TRBJ2-1; TRBD2 agrees at 12 bases. J was trimmed by 0 bases and V by 4 bases; bases with no gene match: 4. The CDR3 has 16 amino acids. Germline V CDR1 and CDR2: GTSNPN, SVGIG (reference sequence). DNA for the CDR3: TGTGCCTGGATGGGACTAGCGGGTAGCTCCTACAATGAGCAGTTCTTC. This gives the protein CAWMGLAGSSYNEQFF.

The J gene is TRBJ2-2, the V gene TRBV11-3; 11 nucleotides align to TRBD1. The CDR3 consists of 15 residues. V shed 4 bases and J 5 bases; nucleotides not matched to a gene: 3. Germline loops: CDR1 SGHNT, CDR2 YENEEA. The CDR3 reads CASSSGQGGTGELFF. CDR3 in DNA: TGTGCCAGCAGCTCGGGACAGGGGGGGACCGGGGAGCTGTTTTTT.

The genes are TRBV5-1 and TRBJ1-6, with D perhaps TRBD1 (5 bases). The germline V gene has CDR1 SGHRS and CDR2 YFSETQ. The CDR3 consists of 15 residues. V gave up 4 bases and J gave up 7 bases, with 15 bases separating them. Written as DNA, the CDR3 is TGCGCCAGCAGCCCCGGGACTACAAAAAATTCACCCCTCCACTTT. Protein product: CASSPGTTKNSPLHF. The full variable domain, in which reference TRBV5-1 and TRBJ1-6 provide the parts outside the CDR3, is KAGVTQTPRYLIKTRGQQVTLSCSPISGHRSVSWYQQTPGQGLQFLFEYFSETQRNKGNFPGRFSGRQFSNSRSEMNVSTLELGDSALYLCASSPGTTKNSPLHFGNGTRLTVT.

The chain employs TRBV7-2 and TRBJ2-7, with D tentatively TRBD1 (7 bases). This CDR3 spans 15 amino acids. Germline V gives CDR1 SGHTA, CDR2 FQGNSA. V gave up 2 bases and J gave up 1 base, with 12 bases separating them. DNA of the CDR3: TGTGCCAGCAGCTTAACCGGGGGACAGTCCTACGAGCAGTACTTC. This translates into CASSLTGGQSYEQYF.

V gene TRBV18 combines with J gene TRBJ1-2; D remains unclear. Trimming removed 5 bases at V and 0 bases at J, with 16 bases between. Germline values: CDR1 KGHSH, CDR2 LQKENI. This CDR3 is built from 16 residues. The CDR3 region is CASSSAEGGTNYGYTF. CDR3 in DNA: TGTGCCAGCTCATCCGCGGAGGGAGGCACTAACTATGGCTACACCTTC.